This T cell receptor (beta chain) was profiled in a study of beta chain features in type 1 diabetes. The overall study: The examined sorted cells totaled fewer than 140 million across samples.

Points on this clone: Its antigen is undetermined.

In total, each donor contributed a single heparinised blood draw that averaged approximately 120 mL. Sorted populations all had greater than 95% purity. As every portion of the isolated RNA was reverse transcribed, the sequencing read expressed TCRB transcripts. This table comes from immunoSEQ multiplex PCR, and its TCRdb copy is limited to in-frame clones, with some not included. The sample lists 200,000 to 300,000 clones, 20% occurring once. Findings of the study overall: Shorter TCRB CDR3s, moderately but significantly so, marked every one of the four CD4+ subsets in Type 1 diabetes patients. Insertions at VDJ junctions were less frequent in type 1 diabetes patients. These patients also deleted more nucleotides at the same junctions.

CDR3 length: 13 residues. CDR1 is SGDLS and CDR2 is YYNGEE in the germline V gene. Trimming left V 3 bases short and J 6 bases short, with 12 bases between. This chain uses TRBV9 with TRBJ2-5, with D tentatively TRBD1 (6 bases). The origin of this receptor is a woman in her thirties or forties with type 1 diabetes. The source material was naive CD4+ T cells from blood. The DNA for the CDR3 is TGTGCCAGCAGCGAACAGGGTCAACAGACCCAGTACTTC. Protein sequence: CASSEQGQQTQYF.